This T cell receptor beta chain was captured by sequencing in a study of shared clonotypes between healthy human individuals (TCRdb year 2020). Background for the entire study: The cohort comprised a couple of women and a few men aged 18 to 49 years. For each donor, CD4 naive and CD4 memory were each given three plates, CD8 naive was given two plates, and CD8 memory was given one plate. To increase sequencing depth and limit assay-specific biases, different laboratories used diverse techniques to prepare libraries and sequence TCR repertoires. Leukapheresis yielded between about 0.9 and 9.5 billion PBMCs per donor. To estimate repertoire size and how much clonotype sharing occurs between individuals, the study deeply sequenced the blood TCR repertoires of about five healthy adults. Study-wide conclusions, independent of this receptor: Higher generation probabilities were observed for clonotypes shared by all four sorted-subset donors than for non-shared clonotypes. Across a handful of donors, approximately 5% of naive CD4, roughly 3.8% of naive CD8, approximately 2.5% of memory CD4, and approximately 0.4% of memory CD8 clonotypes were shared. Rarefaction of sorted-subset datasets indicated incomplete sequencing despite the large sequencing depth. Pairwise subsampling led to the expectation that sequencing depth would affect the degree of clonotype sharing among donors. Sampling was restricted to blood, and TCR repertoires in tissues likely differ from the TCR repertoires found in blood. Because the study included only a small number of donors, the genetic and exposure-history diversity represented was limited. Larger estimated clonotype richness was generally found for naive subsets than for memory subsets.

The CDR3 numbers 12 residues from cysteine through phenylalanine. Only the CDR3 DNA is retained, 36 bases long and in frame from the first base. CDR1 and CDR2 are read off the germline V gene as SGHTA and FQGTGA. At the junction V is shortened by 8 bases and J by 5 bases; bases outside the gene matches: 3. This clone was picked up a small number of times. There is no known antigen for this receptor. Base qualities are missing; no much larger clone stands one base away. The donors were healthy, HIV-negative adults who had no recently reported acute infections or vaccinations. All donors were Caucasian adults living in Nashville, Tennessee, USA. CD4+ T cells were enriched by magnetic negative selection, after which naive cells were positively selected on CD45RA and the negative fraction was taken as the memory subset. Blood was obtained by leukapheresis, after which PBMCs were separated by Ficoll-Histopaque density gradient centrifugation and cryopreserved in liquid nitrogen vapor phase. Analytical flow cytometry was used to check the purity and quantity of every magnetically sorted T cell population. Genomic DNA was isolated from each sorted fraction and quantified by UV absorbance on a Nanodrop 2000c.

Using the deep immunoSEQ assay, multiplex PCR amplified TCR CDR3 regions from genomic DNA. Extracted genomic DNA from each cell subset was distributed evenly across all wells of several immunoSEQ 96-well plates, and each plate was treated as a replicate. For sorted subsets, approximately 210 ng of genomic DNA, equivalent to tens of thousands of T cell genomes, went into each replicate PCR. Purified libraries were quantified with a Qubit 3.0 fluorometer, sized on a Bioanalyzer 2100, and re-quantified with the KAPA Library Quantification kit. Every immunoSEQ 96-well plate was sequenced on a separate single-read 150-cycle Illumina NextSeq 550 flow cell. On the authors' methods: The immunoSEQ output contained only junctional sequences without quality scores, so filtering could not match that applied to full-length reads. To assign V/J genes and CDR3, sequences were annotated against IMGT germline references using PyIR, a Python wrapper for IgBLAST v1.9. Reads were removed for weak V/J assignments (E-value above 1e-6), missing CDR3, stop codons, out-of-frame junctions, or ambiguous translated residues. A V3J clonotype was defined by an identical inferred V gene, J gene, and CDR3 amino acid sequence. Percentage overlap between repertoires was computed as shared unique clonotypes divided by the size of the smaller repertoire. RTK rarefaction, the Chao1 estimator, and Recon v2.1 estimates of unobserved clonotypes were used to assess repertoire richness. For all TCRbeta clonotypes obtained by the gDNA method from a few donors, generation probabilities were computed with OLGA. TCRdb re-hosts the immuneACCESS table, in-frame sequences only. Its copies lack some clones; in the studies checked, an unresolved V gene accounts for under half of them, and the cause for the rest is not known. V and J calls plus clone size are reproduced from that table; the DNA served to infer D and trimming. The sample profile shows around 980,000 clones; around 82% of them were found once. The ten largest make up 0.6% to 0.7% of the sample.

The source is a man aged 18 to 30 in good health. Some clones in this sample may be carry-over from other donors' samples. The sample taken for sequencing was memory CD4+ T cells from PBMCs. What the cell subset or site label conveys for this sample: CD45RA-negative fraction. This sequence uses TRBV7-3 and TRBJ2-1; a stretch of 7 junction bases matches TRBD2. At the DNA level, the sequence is TGTGCCAGCGGGAGGGATAACAATGAGCAGTTCTTC. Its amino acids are CASGRDNNEQFF. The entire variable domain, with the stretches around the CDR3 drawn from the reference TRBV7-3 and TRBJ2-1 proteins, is GAGVSQTPSNKVTEKGKYVELRCDPISGHTALYWYRQSLGQGPEFLIYFQGTGAADDSGLPNDRFFAVRPEGSVSTLKIQRTERGDSAVYLCASGRDNNEQFFGPGTRLTVL.